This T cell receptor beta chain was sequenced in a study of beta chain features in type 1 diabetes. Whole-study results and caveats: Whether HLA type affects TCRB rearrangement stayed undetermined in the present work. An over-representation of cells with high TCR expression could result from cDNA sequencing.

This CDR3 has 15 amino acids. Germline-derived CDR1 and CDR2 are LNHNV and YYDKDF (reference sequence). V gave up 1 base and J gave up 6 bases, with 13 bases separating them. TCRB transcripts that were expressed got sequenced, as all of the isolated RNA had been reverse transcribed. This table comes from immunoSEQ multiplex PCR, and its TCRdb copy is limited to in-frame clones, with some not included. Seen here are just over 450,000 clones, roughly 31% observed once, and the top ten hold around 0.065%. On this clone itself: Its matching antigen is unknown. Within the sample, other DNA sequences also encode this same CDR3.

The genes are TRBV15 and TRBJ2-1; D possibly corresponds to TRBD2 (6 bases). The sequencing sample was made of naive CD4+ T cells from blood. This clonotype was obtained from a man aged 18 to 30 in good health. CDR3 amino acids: CATSRAGTGVNEQFF. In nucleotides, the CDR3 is TGTGCCACCAGCAGAGCCGGGACTGGAGTCAATGAGCAGTTCTTC.